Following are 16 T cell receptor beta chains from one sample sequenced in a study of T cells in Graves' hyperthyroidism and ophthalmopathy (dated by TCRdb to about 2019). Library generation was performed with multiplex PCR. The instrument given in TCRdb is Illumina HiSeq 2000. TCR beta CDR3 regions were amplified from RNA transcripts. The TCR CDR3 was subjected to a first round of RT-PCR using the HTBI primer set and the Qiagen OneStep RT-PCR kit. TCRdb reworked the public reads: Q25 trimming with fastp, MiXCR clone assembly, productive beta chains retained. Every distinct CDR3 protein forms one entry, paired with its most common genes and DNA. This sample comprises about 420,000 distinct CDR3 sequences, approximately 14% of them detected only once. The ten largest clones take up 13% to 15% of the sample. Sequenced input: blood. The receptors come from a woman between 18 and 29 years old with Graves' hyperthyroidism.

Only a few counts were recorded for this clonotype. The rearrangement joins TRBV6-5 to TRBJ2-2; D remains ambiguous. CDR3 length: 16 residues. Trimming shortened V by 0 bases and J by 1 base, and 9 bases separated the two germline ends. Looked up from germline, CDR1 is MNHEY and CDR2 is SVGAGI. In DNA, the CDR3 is TGTGCCAGCAGTTACTCGATTCCACAGAACACCGGGGAGCTGTTTTTT. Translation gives CASSYSIPQNTGELFF.

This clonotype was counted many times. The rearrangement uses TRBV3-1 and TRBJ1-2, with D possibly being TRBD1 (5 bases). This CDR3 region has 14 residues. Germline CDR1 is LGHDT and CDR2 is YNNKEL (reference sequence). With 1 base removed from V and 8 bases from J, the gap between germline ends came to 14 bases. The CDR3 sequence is CASSQVVRGYGYTF. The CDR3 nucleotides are TGTGCCAGCAGCCAAGTGGTCCGGGGGTACGGCTACACCTTC.

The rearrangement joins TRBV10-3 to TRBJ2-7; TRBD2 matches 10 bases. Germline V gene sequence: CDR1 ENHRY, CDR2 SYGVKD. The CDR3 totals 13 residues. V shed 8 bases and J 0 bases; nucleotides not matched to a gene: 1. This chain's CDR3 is CAIGTSDSYEQYF. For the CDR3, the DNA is TGTGCCATCGGGACTAGCGACTCCTACGAGCAGTACTTC.

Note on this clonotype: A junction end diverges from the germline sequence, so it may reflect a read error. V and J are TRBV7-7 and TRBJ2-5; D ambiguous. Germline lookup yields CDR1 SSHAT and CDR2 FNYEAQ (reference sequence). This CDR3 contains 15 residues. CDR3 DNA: TGTGCTAGCAGCTTGGGCAGCTACGTAGGAGAGACCCAGTACTTC. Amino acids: CASSLGSYVGETQYF.

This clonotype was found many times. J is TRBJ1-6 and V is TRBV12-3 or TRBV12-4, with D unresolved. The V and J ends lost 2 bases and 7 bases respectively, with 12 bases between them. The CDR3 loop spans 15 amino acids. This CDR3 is CASSLYQVGNSPLHF. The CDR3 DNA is TGTGCCAGCAGTTTATACCAAGTCGGGAATTCACCCCTCCACTTT.

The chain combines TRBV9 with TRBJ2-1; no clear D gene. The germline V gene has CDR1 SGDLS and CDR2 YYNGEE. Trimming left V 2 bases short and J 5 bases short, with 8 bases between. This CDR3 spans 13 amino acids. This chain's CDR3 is CASSVAQDNEQFF. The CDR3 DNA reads TGTGCCAGCAGCGTCGCCCAGGACAATGAGCAGTTCTTC.

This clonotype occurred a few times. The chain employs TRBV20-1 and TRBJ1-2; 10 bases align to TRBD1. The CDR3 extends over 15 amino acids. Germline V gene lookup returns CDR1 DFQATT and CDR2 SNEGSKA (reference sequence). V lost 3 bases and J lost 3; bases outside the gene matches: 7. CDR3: CSARDLTGGHYGYTF. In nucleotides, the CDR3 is TGCAGTGCTAGGGATTTGACAGGGGGCCACTATGGCTACACCTTC.

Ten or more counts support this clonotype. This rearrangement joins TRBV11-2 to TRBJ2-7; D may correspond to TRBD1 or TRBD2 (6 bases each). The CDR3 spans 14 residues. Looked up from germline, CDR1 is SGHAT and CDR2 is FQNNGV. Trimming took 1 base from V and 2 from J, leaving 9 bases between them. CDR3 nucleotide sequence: TGTGCCAGCAGCTTAGGAGGGGGGCCCTACGAGCAGTACTTC. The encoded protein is CASSLGGGPYEQYF.

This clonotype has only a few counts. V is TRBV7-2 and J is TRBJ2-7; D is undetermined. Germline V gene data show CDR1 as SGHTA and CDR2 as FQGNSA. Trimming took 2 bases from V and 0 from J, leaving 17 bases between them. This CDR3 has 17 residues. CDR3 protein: CASSLLSVWYDSYEQYF. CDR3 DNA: TGTGCCAGCAGCTTACTGTCAGTCTGGTACGACTCCTACGAGCAGTACTTC.

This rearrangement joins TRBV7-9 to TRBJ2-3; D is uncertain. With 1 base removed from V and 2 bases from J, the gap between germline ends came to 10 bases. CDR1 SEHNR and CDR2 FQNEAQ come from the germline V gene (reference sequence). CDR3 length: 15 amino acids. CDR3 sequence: CASSLVRANTDTQYF. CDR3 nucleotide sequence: TGTGCCAGCAGCTTAGTACGGGCTAACACAGATACGCAGTATTTT.

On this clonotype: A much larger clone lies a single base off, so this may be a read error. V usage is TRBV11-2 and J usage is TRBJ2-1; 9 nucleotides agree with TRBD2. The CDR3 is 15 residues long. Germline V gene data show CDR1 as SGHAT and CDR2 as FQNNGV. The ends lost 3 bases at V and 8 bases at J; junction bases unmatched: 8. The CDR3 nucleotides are TGTGCCAGCAGCTTGAGCGGGGGCGGGGGGGATGAGCAGTTCTTC. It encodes CASSLSGGGGDEQFF.

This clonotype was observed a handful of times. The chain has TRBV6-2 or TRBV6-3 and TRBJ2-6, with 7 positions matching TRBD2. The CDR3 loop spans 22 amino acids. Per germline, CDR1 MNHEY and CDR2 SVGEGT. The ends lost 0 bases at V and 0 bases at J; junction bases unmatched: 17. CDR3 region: CASSYSIFSAGRAISGANVLTF. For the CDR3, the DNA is TGTGCCAGCAGTTACTCGATTTTTTCGGCAGGGAGGGCGATCTCTGGGGCCAACGTCCTGACTTTC.

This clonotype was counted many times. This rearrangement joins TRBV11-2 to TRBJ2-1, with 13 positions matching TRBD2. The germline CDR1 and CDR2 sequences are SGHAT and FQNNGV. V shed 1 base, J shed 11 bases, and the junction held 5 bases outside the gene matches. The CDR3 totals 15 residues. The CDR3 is CASSLGTSGGNQQFF. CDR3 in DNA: TGTGCCAGCAGCTTAGGGACTAGCGGGGGAAACCAGCAGTTCTTC.

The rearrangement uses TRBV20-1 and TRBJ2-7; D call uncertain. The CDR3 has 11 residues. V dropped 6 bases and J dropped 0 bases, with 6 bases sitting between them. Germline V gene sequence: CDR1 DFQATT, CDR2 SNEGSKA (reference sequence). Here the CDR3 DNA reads TGCAGTGCCCGGCTCTCCTACGAGCAGTACTTC. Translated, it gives CSARLSYEQYF.

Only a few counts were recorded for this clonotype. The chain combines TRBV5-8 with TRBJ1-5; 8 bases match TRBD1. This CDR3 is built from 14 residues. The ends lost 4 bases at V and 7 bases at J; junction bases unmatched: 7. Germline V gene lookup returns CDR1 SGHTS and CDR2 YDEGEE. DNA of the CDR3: TGTGCCAGCAGCCGTCGACAGGGGAGCCAGCCCCAGCATTTT. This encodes CASSRRQGSQPQHF. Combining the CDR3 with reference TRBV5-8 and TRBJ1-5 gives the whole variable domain EAGVTQSPTHLIKTRGQQATLRCSPISGHTSVYWYQQALGLGLQFLLWYDEGEERNRGNFPPRFSGRQFPNYSSELNVNALELEDSALYLCASSRRQGSQPQHFGDGTRLSIL.

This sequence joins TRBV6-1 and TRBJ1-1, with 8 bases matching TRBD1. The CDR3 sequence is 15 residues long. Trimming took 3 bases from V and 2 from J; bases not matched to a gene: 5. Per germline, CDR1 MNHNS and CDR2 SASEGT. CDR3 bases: TGTGCCAGCAGTGAGGACAGGGCGGGAAACACTGAAGCTTTCTTT. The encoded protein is CASSEDRAGNTEAFF.